A selection of T cell receptor beta chains follows, all from one sample in a study of identifying expanded T cells in peripheral blood. Profiling relied on immunoSEQ multiplex PCR, and the TCRdb table lists in-frame clones only, not all of them. The sample records some 120,000 clones, about four fifths being singletons. The source material was blood. These receptors all stem from a person between 18 and 75 years old in good health. CDR3s include the opening cysteine and the closing phenylalanine or tryptophan. The D gene is left open where the match is weak. Part of the rows lack a size; the others show once, few, many or a class for expanded clones.

CDR3: CASSPKTVTGNTIYF
DNA: TGTGCCAGCAGCCCTAAGACAGTCACTGGAAACACCATATATTTT
V: TRBV7-2
size: .
J: TRBJ1-3
D: .

CDR3: CSARDGYTIYF
DNA: TGCAGTGCTAGAGATGGGTACACCATATATTTT
V: TRBV20-1
size: many
J: TRBJ1-3
D: .

CDR3: CATSRDGWGQPQHF
DNA: TGTGCCACCAGCAGAGATGGGTGGGGACAGCCCCAGCATTTT
V: TRBV15
size: .
J: TRBJ1-5
D: .

CDR3: CASSIGQVDGYTF
DNA: TGTGCCAGTAGTATCGGACAGGTAGATGGCTACACCTTC
V: TRBV19
size: .
J: TRBJ1-2
D: TRBD1

CDR3: CASSQEGPVSGNTIYF
DNA: TGCGCCAGCAGCCAAGAAGGCCCAGTCTCTGGAAACACCATATATTTT
V: TRBV4-3
size: .
J: TRBJ1-3
D: .

CDR3: CASSGDSKETQYF
DNA: TGTGCCAGCTCGGGCGACTCAAAAGAGACCCAGTACTTC
V: TRBV7-7
size: once
J: TRBJ2-5
D: .

CDR3: CATSKGQRASTDTQYF
DNA: TGTGCCACCAGCAAGGGGCAGAGAGCTAGCACAGATACGCAGTATTTT
V: TRBV15
size: .
J: TRBJ2-3
D: .

CDR3: CASSTRTGDGYTF
DNA: TGTGCCAGCAGCACACGGACAGGTGATGGCTACACCTTC
V: TRBV14
size: .
J: TRBJ1-2
D: TRBD1

CDR3: CASSLGGFYEQYF
DNA: TGCGCCAGCAGCTTGGGCGGTTTCTACGAGCAGTACTTC
V: TRBV5-1
size: .
J: TRBJ2-7
D: .

CDR3: CASSLLAGQETQYF
DNA: TGTGCCAGCAGCTTACTAGCGGGGCAAGAGACCCAGTACTTC
V: TRBV7-2
size: .
J: TRBJ2-5
D: TRBD2

CDR3: CASSQGRRETQYF
DNA: TGTGCCAGCTCCCAGGGACGGAGAGAGACCCAGTACTTC
V: TRBV18
size: .
J: TRBJ2-5
D: .

CDR3: CASSPRRGETQYF
DNA: TGTGCCAGCAGCCCCAGACGGGGAGAGACCCAGTACTTC
V: TRBV11-2
size: .
J: TRBJ2-5
D: .

CDR3: CASSNGYTEAFF
DNA: TGTGCCAGCAGTAATGGGTACACTGAAGCTTTCTTT
V: TRBV2
size: .
J: TRBJ1-1
D: .

CDR3: CASSKLQDTGNTIYF
DNA: TGTGCCAGCAGTAAGCTACAGGACACTGGAAACACCATATATTTT
V: TRBV6-5
size: .
J: TRBJ1-3
D: .

CDR3: CAWSDAIRQPQHF
DNA: TGTGCCTGGAGTGACGCCATTCGTCAGCCCCAGCATTTT
V: TRBV30
size: few
J: TRBJ1-5
D: .

CDR3: CAWARDREVSTF
DNA: TGTGCCTGGGCTAGGGACAGGGAAGTTAGCACCTTC
V: TRBV30
size: .
J: TRBJ1-2
D: TRBD1

CDR3: CASSLGQGAVQYF
DNA: TGTGCCAGCAGCTTGGGACAGGGGGCGGTGCAGTACTTC
V: TRBV7-2
size: .
J: TRBJ2-7
D: TRBD1

CDR3: CASSMLYGAYEQYF
DNA: TGTGCCAGTAGTATGTTGTACGGGGCCTACGAGCAGTACTTC
V: TRBV19
size: .
J: TRBJ2-7
D: .

CDR3: CATESGRIKETQYF
DNA: TGTGCCACCGAATCGGGACGGATAAAAGAGACCCAGTACTTC
V: TRBV15
size: .
J: TRBJ2-5
D: .

CDR3: CASSYGQGTNYGYTF
DNA: TGTGCCAGCAGTTACGGGCAGGGTACTAACTATGGCTACACCTTC
V: TRBV6-6
size: .
J: TRBJ1-2
D: .

CDR3: CASSVTPWSSYNEQFF
DNA: TGTGCCAGCAGCGTAACGCCGTGGAGCTCCTACAATGAGCAGTTCTTC
V: TRBV9
size: .
J: TRBJ2-1
D: .

CDR3: CASRRQGPTNEKLFF
DNA: TGTGCCAGTAGGAGACAGGGACCAACTAATGAAAAACTGTTTTTT
V: TRBV19
size: .
J: TRBJ1-4
D: TRBD1

CDR3: CASSLAGPPQETQYF
DNA: TGTGCCAGCAGCTTGGCCGGGCCCCCACAAGAGACCCAGTACTTC
V: TRBV5-6
size: .
J: TRBJ2-5
D: .

CDR3: CASSLDTLERNTIYF
DNA: TGTGCCAGCAGCTTAGATACCCTCGAACGAAACACCATATATTTT
V: TRBV7-2
size: .
J: TRBJ1-3
D: .

CDR3: CASSDSGTATYEQYF
DNA: TGTGCCAGCAGTGACTCCGGGACAGCGACCTACGAGCAGTACTTC
V: TRBV6-5
size: .
J: TRBJ2-7
D: TRBD1

CDR3: CALQGASYGYTF
DNA: TGTGCTCTACAGGGGGCTTCCTATGGCTACACCTTC
V: TRBV30
size: .
J: TRBJ1-2
D: TRBD1